This entry lists 19 T cell receptor beta chains sequenced from one sample in a study of CD8 T cells in Susac syndrome. Random-hexamer reverse transcription was applied to about 0.45 to 1 ug RNA. MiXCR, applied by TCRdb to the immunoSEQ multiplex PCR reads, yields one record per CDR3 protein. This sample carries more than 110,000 distinct CDR3 sequences, 95% of them seen once, and the ten largest clones take roughly 0.14%. Input material: CD4+ T cells from PBMCs. The source is a human donor with Susac syndrome.

The CDR3, as DNA: TGTGCCAGCAGTTACTCTACGAAAAACGAGCAGTACTTC. Translated: CASSYSTKNEQYF. The genes are TRBV6-6 and TRBJ2-7; D uncertain. V lost 0 bases to trimming and J lost 5 bases, with 8 bases between them. This CDR3 contains 13 residues. Germline V gene sequence: CDR1 MNHNY, CDR2 SVGAGI (reference sequence).

The chain carries TRBV5-1 and TRBJ2-5; D possibly corresponds to TRBD2 (8 bases). The V end was cut by 4 bases, the J end by 1 base, with 20 bases between. The CDR3 runs to 17 residues. The germline CDR1 and CDR2 sequences are SGHRS and YFSETQ. The CDR3 sequence is CASSPRGLAGTQETQYF. The CDR3 DNA reads as TGCGCCAGCAGCCCAAGGGGGCTAGCGGGTACCCAAGAGACCCAGTACTTC.

This clonotype was observed once. This sequence joins TRBV30 and TRBJ1-1, with D possibly being TRBD1 (5 bases). Germline CDR1 reads GTSNPN; CDR2 reads SVGIG (reference sequence). The CDR3 runs 17 residues. V shed 0 bases and J shed 1 base, with 18 bases lying between them. CDR3 sequence: CAWSVKLLGGKNTEAFF. In nucleotides, the CDR3 is TGTGCCTGGAGTGTAAAGCTTTTGGGGGGGAAGAACACTGAAGCTTTCTTT.

This sequence joins TRBV20-1 and TRBJ2-5; unclear D gene. Trimming pared 0 bases from V and 7 bases from J, leaving 12 bases between. Looked up from germline, CDR1 is DFQATT and CDR2 is SNEGSKA (reference sequence). This CDR3 has 13 residues. The chain's CDR3 is CSARDPVAGTQYF. The CDR3 bases are TGCAGTGCTAGAGATCCCGTAGCTGGGACCCAGTACTTC.

The chain has TRBV3-1 and TRBJ2-1; 9 positions agree with TRBD1. Germline values: CDR1 LGHDT, CDR2 YNNKEL (reference sequence). V shed 1 base and J 6 bases; nucleotides not matched to a gene: 4. The CDR3 extends over 15 amino acids. CDR3 coding DNA: TGTGCCAGCAGCCAAGGGACAGGGGTGGGCAATGAGCAGTTCTTC. This encodes CASSQGTGVGNEQFF.

The J gene is TRBJ1-1, the V gene TRBV27; D ambiguous. Germline-derived CDR1 and CDR2 are MNHEY and SMNVEV (reference sequence). The V end lost 8 bases, the J end lost 4 bases, and 20 bases lay between the germline ends. This CDR3 is built from 15 residues. The CDR3 loop is CASYPRVGEGTEAFF. CDR3 sequence (DNA): TGTGCCAGCTACCCTCGGGTCGGGGAAGGCACTGAAGCTTTCTTT.

The chain employs TRBV12-3 or TRBV12-4 and TRBJ1-1, with unresolved D. The CDR3 has 10 amino acids. Between the trimmed V and J ends, which lost 6 bases and 11 bases, there was a span of 10 bases. The CDR3 region is CASRQEVAFF. CDR3 coding DNA: TGTGCCAGCAGACAAGAGGTGGCTTTCTTT.

The gene calls are TRBV23-1 and TRBJ2-5; tentative D call: TRBD2 (6 bases). TRBV23-1 is assigned to the ORF class and has an uncertain function. This CDR3 region has 15 residues. V lost 4 bases and J lost 5, with 17 bases in between. The CDR3 nucleotides read TGCGCCAGCAGTCCTTCAAGGGAGGATTCGGAGACCCAGTACTTC. Residues: CASSPSREDSETQYF.

The CDR3 nucleotides are TGTGCCAGCAGCCAGGGGGCTAGCGGGGGGTACATCCTCTCTGGGGCCAACGTCCTGACTTTC. It translates to CASSQGASGGYILSGANVLTF. The chain employs TRBV4-2 and TRBJ2-6, with 11 bases that match TRBD2. V shed 3 bases and J 0 bases; nucleotides not matched to a gene: 13. The V gene's germline CDR1 is LGHNA and CDR2 YNFKEQ. The CDR3 runs 21 residues.

CDR3 nucleotides: TGTGCCAGCAGCCCGCCCACGGGGGGTGTAGAGACCCAGTACTTC. Residues: CASSPPTGGVETQYF. The chain joins TRBV6-5 to TRBJ2-5, with 7 bases lining up with TRBD2. The CDR3 is 15 residues long. Germline values: CDR1 MNHEY, CDR2 SVGAGI. The ends lost 6 bases at V and 4 bases at J; junction bases unmatched: 11.

The chain employs TRBV29-1 and TRBJ1-2; 11 bases are a match to TRBD1. Germline CDR1 reads SQVTM; CDR2 reads ANQGSEA. This CDR3 spans 12 amino acids. With 7 bases clipped from V and 6 bases from J, the junction kept 4 bases outside the gene matches. CDR3 loop: CSAGDRGDGYTF. The DNA for the CDR3 is TGCAGCGCCGGGGACAGGGGGGATGGCTACACCTTC.

The count of this clonotype is one. The CDR3 spells CASSLFGEAGQETQYF. The CDR3 DNA sequence: TGTGCCAGCAGTTTATTCGGCGAAGCCGGTCAAGAGACCCAGTACTTC. The chain couples TRBV28 to TRBJ2-5; D is unclear. Germline V gene lookup returns CDR1 MDHEN and CDR2 SYDVKM. V lost 1 base, J lost 2 bases, and 14 bases lay in between. The CDR3 consists of 16 residues.

This clonotype was seen a single time. The V and J genes are TRBV30 and TRBJ2-6, with D possibly matching TRBD2 (5 bases). V shed 3 bases and J shed 0 bases, with 9 bases lying between them. The CDR3 covers 15 residues. In germline, CDR1 is GTSNPN, CDR2 SVGIG (reference sequence). CDR3 protein: CAWRLAPSGANVLTF. CDR3 DNA: TGTGCCTGGAGGCTAGCCCCCTCTGGGGCCAACGTCCTGACTTTC.

V and J are TRBV20-1 and TRBJ2-7; D possibly matches TRBD1 or TRBD2 (6 bases each). This CDR3 spans 18 amino acids. CDR1 and CDR2 (germline): DFQATT, SNEGSKA (reference sequence). V lost 2 bases and J lost 5, with 28 bases in between. The DNA of the CDR3 is TGCAGTGCTAGACGTGGGGGGTCTAACCCAGGGGAGCGGCACGAGCAGTACTTC. Translating it yields CSARRGGSNPGERHEQYF.

The V gene is TRBV30, the J gene TRBJ2-5; TRBD2 matches 14 bases. CDR3 size: 16 residues. The germline V gene has CDR1 GTSNPN and CDR2 SVGIG (reference sequence). Trimming took 5 bases from V and 3 from J; bases not matched to a gene: 8. In DNA, the CDR3 is TGTGCCTGGGGGTGGACTAGCGGGGGGCCAAAAGAGACCCAGTACTTC. It codes for CAWGWTSGGPKETQYF.

The chain has TRBV2 and TRBJ2-4; possible D gene TRBD2, 5 bases. Deletions cut 2 bases from V and 0 bases from J, with 17 bases between. Germline CDR1 is SNHLY and CDR2 is FYNNEI. This CDR3 is built from 18 residues. The CDR3 DNA reads TGTGCCAGCAGTGAAACTAGGCCTGTTACGTTAGCCAAAAACATTCAGTACTTC. It specifies CASSETRPVTLAKNIQYF. The full variable domain, its missing parts supplied by reference TRBV2 and TRBJ2-4, is EPEVTQTPSHQVTQMGQEVILRCVPISNHLYFYWYRQILGQKVEFLVSFYNNEISEKSEIFDDQFSVERPDGSNFTLKIRSTKLEDSAMYFCASSETRPVTLAKNIQYFGAGTRLSVL.

V is TRBV15 and J is TRBJ2-7; the D gene is possibly TRBD1 (6 bases). The germline CDR1 and CDR2 sequences are LNHNV and YYDKDF (reference sequence). V lost 4 bases and J 6 bases, leaving 16 bases between the germline ends. The CDR3 covers 14 residues. The CDR3 DNA reads TGTGCCACCAGCAAACTCCTACAGGGTACCGAGCAGTACTTC. It translates to CATSKLLQGTEQYF.

V and J are TRBV18 and TRBJ2-5, with 8 nucleotides matching TRBD1. The CDR3 is made up of 14 amino acids. CDR1 KGHSH and CDR2 LQKENI come from the germline V gene. V was clipped by 6 bases and J by 2 bases; unmatched bases: 5. Here the CDR3 DNA reads TGTGCCAGCTCGCCGACAGGGGATCAAGAGACCCAGTACTTC. It translates to CASSPTGDQETQYF.

The chain uses TRBV19 and TRBJ2-3; 7 positions match TRBD1. CDR1 and CDR2 (germline): LNHDA, SQIVND (reference sequence). CDR3 size: 14 residues. J was trimmed by 4 bases and V by 5 bases; bases with no gene match: 6. DNA of the CDR3: TGTGCCAGTAGTCGGGAAGGGGGCGCAGATACGCAGTATTTT. This codes for CASSREGGADTQYF. The full variable domain, completed using reference TRBV19 and TRBJ2-3, is DGGITQSPKYLFRKEGQNVTLSCEQNLNHDAMYWYRQDPGQGLRLIYYSQIVNDFQKGDIAEGYSVSREKKESFPLTVTSAQKNPTAFYLCASSREGGADTQYFGPGTRLTVL.